Below, one TCR beta chain is given with its context. Its antigen is currently unknown. Researchers barred patients who had uncontrolled infection, other autoimmune disease, pregnancy or lactation. 10 ml fresh peripheral blood yielded the PBMCs. The sample is drawn from a study of T cells in Graves' hyperthyroidism and ophthalmopathy. Whole-study results and caveats: Ophthalmopathy could be told apart from stable hyperthyroidism with a 13 V-J model.

RNA transcripts were the template for amplifying TCR beta CDR3 regions. HTBI primers were used for first-round RT-PCR of the TCR CDR3. One entry per CDR3 protein, called by TCRdb with MiXCR from the multiplex PCR reads. The repertoire holds some 180,000 distinct CDR3 sequences, with approximately 15% as singletons. CDR1 and CDR2 from the germline V gene are SGHNT and YENEEA. V was shortened by 5 bases and J by 6 bases, with 11 bases between the two germline ends. The CDR3 totals 13 residues. The chain is built from TRBV11-3 and TRBJ2-1, with D uncertain. The TCR originated in a woman aged 45-65 years with Graves' hyperthyroidism. The sample comprised blood. The CDR3 sequence is CASSNPPGNEQFF. The CDR3 DNA reads as TGTGCCAGCAGCAACCCCCCGGGCAATGAGCAGTTCTTC.